The entry that follows covers one T cell receptor beta chain sequence. This record comes from a study of shared clonotypes between healthy human individuals. Naive CD8 cells lacked CD45RO, underwent positive selection for CCR7 and left out terminally differentiated effector memory CD45RA+ cells. Germline V CDR1 and CDR2: MNHNS, SASEGT. CDR3 size: 14 residues. The V end lost 5 bases, the J end lost 0 bases, and 11 bases lay between the germline ends. TCRdb keeps only in-frame clones here, not all; method: immunoSEQ multiplex PCR. The table shows under 2,000,000 clones, with roughly 94% occurring only once.

The clonotype was recovered from a man between 18 and 29 years old in good health. The material sequenced was naive CD8+ T cells sorted from blood. This rearrangement joins TRBV6-1 to TRBJ2-7, with D possibly matching TRBD1 (6 bases). The CDR3 spells CASSTGKSSYEQYF. For the CDR3, the DNA is TGTGCCAGCAGTACAGGGAAAAGCTCCTACGAGCAGTACTTC.